The rows below give T cell receptor beta chains drawn from one sample of a study of CD4 T cells in relation to SARS-CoV-2 and coronaviruses. Profiling relied on immunoSEQ multiplex PCR, and the TCRdb table lists in-frame clones only, not all of them. The table includes over 15,000 clones, around three quarters detected once. Their antigen targets remain unknown. Sequenced: CD4+ T cells from PBMCs, cultured in vitro. The receptor source for this set is a human donor in good health. The CDR3 runs from the conserved cysteine through the conserved F or W. D genes are given only for firm matches. Expanded clones are given a class, and other clones once, few, many or no size at all.

TGTGCCTGGAGTCTGCCAACGGGGTACGAGCAGTACTTC | CAWSLPTGYEQYF | TRBV30 | . | once | TRBJ2-7
TGTGCCAGCAGCTCAAGACAGGGGCCCCACGAGCAGTACTTC | CASSSRQGPHEQYF | TRBV7-9 | TRBD1 | . | TRBJ2-7
TGTGCCTGGATGGCAGGGGTATCTGAAGCTTTCTTT | CAWMAGVSEAFF | TRBV30 | . | . | TRBJ1-1
TGTGCCAGCAGCCAAGTAGTGGGAGCAGAGACCCAGTACTTC | CASSQVVGAETQYF | TRBV3-1/TRBV3-2 | . | . | TRBJ2-5
TGTGCCAGCAGTGAAAGAGCAAAGGGACAGGGTGTGAACACCATATATTTT | CASSERAKGQGVNTIYF | TRBV6-1 | TRBD1 | . | TRBJ1-3
TGTGCCAGCAGCCAAGGGGACAGGGGGTACGAGCAGTACTTC | CASSQGDRGYEQYF | TRBV3-1/TRBV3-2 | TRBD1 | . | TRBJ2-7
TGTGCCAGCAGTGTAGAACAGGCGAACACCGGGGAGCTGTTTTTT | CASSVEQANTGELFF | TRBV6-4 | . | . | TRBJ2-2
TGTGCCAGCAGCCAAGATTGGTGGGCTAGCGGGAGCGACAATACGCAGTATTTT | CASSQDWWASGSDNTQYF | TRBV4-2 | TRBD2 | once | TRBJ2-3
TGTGCCAGCCACCCCATCAAAAACAGGGCCAAGACTGCTTTCTTT | CASHPIKNRAKTAFF | TRBV28 | . | . | TRBJ1-1
TGTGCCAGCAGGAAAGGGACGGGGATCTCCTACGAGCAGTACTTC | CASRKGTGISYEQYF | TRBV6-5 | . | . | TRBJ2-7
TGTGCCAGCAAGGGCGGAACCTTCGCCGGGGAGCTGTTTTTT | CASKGGTFAGELFF | TRBV27 | . | . | TRBJ2-2
TGTGCCAGTAGGGGGAAGGTAACCTACGAGCAGTACTTC | CASRGKVTYEQYF | TRBV19 | . | . | TRBJ2-7
TGTGCCAGCATAGGGGGACAGTCCGCGAACACCGGGGAGCTGTTTTTT | CASIGGQSANTGELFF | TRBV2 | TRBD1 | . | TRBJ2-2
TGCGCCAGCAGTGAATCATCAGCGGAGGATCCCTACGAGCAGTACTTC | CASSESSAEDPYEQYF | TRBV10-2 | . | . | TRBJ2-7
TGTGCCTGGAGTGCGGCTATGGAGCTGTTTTTT | CAWSAAMELFF | TRBV30 | . | few | TRBJ2-2
TGTGCCAGCAGCTTGGCCCCGGGACAGAACGAAAAACTGTTTTTT | CASSLAPGQNEKLFF | TRBV7-8 | TRBD1 | . | TRBJ1-4
TGTGCCAGCAGCTTAGGCCGATTCGCCGAAGCTTTCTTT | CASSLGRFAEAFF | TRBV11-2 | . | few | TRBJ1-1
TGTGCCATCAGTGACGAGGGCTTCGGTGGCTACACCTTC | CAISDEGFGGYTF | TRBV10-3 | . | . | TRBJ1-2
TGTGCCAGCAGTGAAGGGTGGGGAGATACGCAGTATTTT | CASSEGWGDTQYF | TRBV6-1 | . | once | TRBJ2-3
TGTGCCAGCAGCCTCTCCTTAACAGGGGACCCCTACAATGAGCAGTTCTTC | CASSLSLTGDPYNEQFF | TRBV7-2 | TRBD1 | . | TRBJ2-1
TGTGCCATCAGTGAGTCGGCAGGGGCAGGGAGCTACGAGCAGTACTTC | CAISESAGAGSYEQYF | TRBV10-3 | . | . | TRBJ2-7
TGCGCCAGCAGCTTGGCGAGGGGCCCAGATACGCAGTATTTT | CASSLARGPDTQYF | TRBV5-1 | . | . | TRBJ2-3
TGTGCCAGCAGCTTGTATGCGGGAGGGCCGGGCGAGCAGTACTTC | CASSLYAGGPGEQYF | TRBV5-8 | TRBD2 | few | TRBJ2-7
TGTGCCAGCAGCTTAGCGGACAGCGGTGTTGGCGAGCAGTACTTC | CASSLADSGVGEQYF | TRBV11-1 | . | . | TRBJ2-7
TGTGCCAGCAGTTCATCCGGGACTAGCGTTGTCGGGGAGCTGTTTTTT | CASSSSGTSVVGELFF | TRBV27 | TRBD2 | . | TRBJ2-2
TGTGCCTGGGCATCTGGACAGGGGTTGAATCAGCCCCAGCATTTT | CAWASGQGLNQPQHF | TRBV30 | TRBD1 | few | TRBJ1-5